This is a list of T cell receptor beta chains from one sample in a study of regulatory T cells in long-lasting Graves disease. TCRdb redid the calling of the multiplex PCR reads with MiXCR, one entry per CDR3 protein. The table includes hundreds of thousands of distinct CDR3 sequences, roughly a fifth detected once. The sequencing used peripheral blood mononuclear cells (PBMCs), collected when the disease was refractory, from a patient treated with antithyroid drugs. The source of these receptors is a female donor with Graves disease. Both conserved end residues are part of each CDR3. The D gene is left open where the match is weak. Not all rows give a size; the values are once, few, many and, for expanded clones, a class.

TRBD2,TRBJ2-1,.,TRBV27,CASSSQKREGNEQFF,TGTGCCAGCAGCTCCCAGAAGCGGGAGGGGAATGAGCAGTTCTTC
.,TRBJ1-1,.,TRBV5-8,CASSLLHRAGNTEAFF,TGTGCCAGCAGCTTGCTCCACAGGGCCGGGAACACTGAAGCTTTCTTT
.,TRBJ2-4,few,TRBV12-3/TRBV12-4,CASSYRQRDIQYF,TGTGCCAGCAGTTACCGACAGCGGGACATTCAGTACTTC
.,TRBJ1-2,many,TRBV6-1,CASSDPGQLFYGYTF,TGTGCCAGCAGTGACCCTGGACAGTTATTCTATGGCTACACCTTC
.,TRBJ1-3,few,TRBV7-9,CASSPREDALSGNTIYF,TGTGCCAGCAGCCCGCGTGAGGATGCGCTCTCTGGAAACACCATATATTTT
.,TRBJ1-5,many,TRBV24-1,CATSDLTANQPQHF,TGTGCCACCAGTGATTTGACGGCTAATCAGCCCCAGCATTTT
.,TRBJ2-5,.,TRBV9,CASSLGRDSQETQYF,TGTGCCAGCAGCCTGGGGCGGGACAGTCAAGAGACCCAGTACTTC
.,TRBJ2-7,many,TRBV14,CASSPVGYEQYF,TGTGCCAGCAGCCCAGTCGGCTACGAGCAGTACTTC
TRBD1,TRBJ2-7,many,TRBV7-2,CASSFDRVSYEQYF,TGTGCCAGCAGCTTTGACAGGGTTTCCTACGAGCAGTACTTC
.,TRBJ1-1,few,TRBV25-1,CASSELGQGNTEAFF,TGTGCCAGCAGTGAATTGGGGCAGGGCAACACTGAAGCTTTCTTT
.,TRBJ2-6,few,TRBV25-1,CASSDSSGANVLTF,TGTGCCAGCAGTGACAGCTCTGGGGCCAACGTCCTGACTTTC
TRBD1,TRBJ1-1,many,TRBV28,CASTGTAVLTNTEAFF,TGTGCCAGCACCGGGACAGCGGTTTTAACGAACACTGAAGCTTTCTTT
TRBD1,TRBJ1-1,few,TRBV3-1,CASSHKIIPTGDATEAFF,TGTGCCAGCAGCCACAAGATCATTCCGACAGGGGATGCCACTGAAGCTTTCTTT
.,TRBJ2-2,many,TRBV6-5,CASSYSFARTGELFF,TGTGCCAGCAGTTACTCCTTCGCGAGAACCGGGGAGCTGTTTTTT
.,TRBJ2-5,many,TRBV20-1,CSASGRGETQYF,TGCAGTGCTAGTGGGAGGGGGGAGACCCAGTACTTC
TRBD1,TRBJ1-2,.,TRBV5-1,CASSEGTGGETYGYTF,TGCGCCAGCAGCGAGGGGACAGGGGGCGAAACTTATGGCTACACCTTC
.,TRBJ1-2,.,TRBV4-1,CASSQDMGAKGYTF,TGCGCCAGCAGCCAAGATATGGGGGCCAAAGGCTACACCTTC
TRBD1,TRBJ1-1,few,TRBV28,CASSTPLTGGVAEAFF,TGTGCCAGCAGTACCCCGTTGACAGGGGGCGTCGCTGAAGCTTTCTTT
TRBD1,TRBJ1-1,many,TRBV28,CASSLGTGENTEAFF,TGTGCCAGCAGTTTGGGGACAGGGGAGAACACTGAAGCTTTCTTT
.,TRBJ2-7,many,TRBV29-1,CSVETGESYEQYF,TGCAGCGTTGAGACGGGAGAGAGCTACGAGCAGTACTTC
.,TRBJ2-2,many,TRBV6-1,CASSSRFTGELFF,TGCGCCAGCAGCTCCCGATTCACCGGGGAGCTGTTTTTT
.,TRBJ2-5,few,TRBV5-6,CASSSVLAQETQYF,TGTGCCAGCAGCTCCGTACTAGCTCAGGAGACCCAGTACTTC
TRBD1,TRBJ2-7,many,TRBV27,CATMQKWDRFYEQYF,TGTGCCACAATGCAAAAGTGGGACAGATTCTACGAGCAGTACTTC
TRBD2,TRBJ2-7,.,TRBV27,CASSSIPPGLGYEQYF,TGTGCCAGCAGTTCTATCCCTCCGGGACTAGGCTACGAGCAGTACTTC
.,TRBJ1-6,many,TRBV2,CASSIGNSPLHF,TGTGCCAGCAGTATTGGGAATTCACCCCTCCACTTT
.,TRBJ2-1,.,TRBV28,CASSYQSYNEQFF,TGTGCCAGCAGTTACCAGAGCTACAATGAGCAGTTCTTC
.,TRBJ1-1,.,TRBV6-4,CASSEGAGHEAFF,TGTGCCAGCAGTGAGGGGGCAGGGCATGAAGCTTTCTTT
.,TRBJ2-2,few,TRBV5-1,CASSLGWASNTGELFF,TGCGCCAGCAGCTTGGGGTGGGCCTCGAACACCGGGGAGCTGTTTTTT
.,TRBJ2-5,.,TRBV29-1,CSVGVARGETQYF,TGCAGCGTTGGGGTAGCGAGGGGGGAGACCCAGTACTTC
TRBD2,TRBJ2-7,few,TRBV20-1,CSALGVAGGHEQYF,TGCAGTGCTCTGGGCGTGGCGGGAGGCCACGAGCAGTACTTC
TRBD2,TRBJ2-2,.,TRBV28,CASIGAREGHTGELFF,TGTGCCAGCATAGGGGCCCGGGAGGGGCACACCGGGGAGCTGTTTTTT
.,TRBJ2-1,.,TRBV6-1,CASSRLSATYNEQFF,TGTGCCAGCAGTCGACTAAGCGCGACCTACAATGAGCAGTTCTTC
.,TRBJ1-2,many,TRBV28,CASSPVQDAHGYTF,TGTGCCAGCAGCCCGGTACAGGACGCCCATGGCTACACCTTC
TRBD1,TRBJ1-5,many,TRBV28,CASSQGGIQPQHF,TGTGCCAGCAGTCAGGGGGGTATTCAGCCCCAGCATTTT
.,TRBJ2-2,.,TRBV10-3,CAISGRWGRNGELFF,TGTGCCATCAGTGGACGCTGGGGGCGTAACGGGGAGCTGTTTTTT